Presented here are 21 T cell receptor beta chains from one specimen sequenced in a study of cytomegalovirus exposure and HLA in healthy donors listed by TCRdb under 2017. Library preparation employed the immunoSEQ multiplex PCR assay. The multiplex PCR relied on a mix of 60 forward primers for TCR Vbeta segments and 13 reverse primers for TCR Jbeta segments. Not all clones reach the TCRdb copy of this immuneACCESS table, which keeps in-frame sequences only. Checked studies attribute under half of the gap to unresolved V genes and leave the rest unexplained. The sample table holds around 200,000 clones, of which 79% were seen once. The top ten clonotypes cover approximately 4.4% of the sample. The sequencing sample was made of PBMCs. The source of these receptors is a woman younger than 45 in good health and CMV-seropositive.

This chain connects TRBV4-1 to TRBJ2-1; weak D call: TRBD1 (5 bases). V was shortened by 1 base and J by 9 bases, with 13 bases between the two germline ends. The CDR3 has 14 residues. The V gene's germline CDR1 is MGHRA and CDR2 YSYEKL. DNA for the CDR3: TGCGCCAGCAGCCAAGTCATTCAGGGTACTGAGCAGTTCTTC. Protein product: CASSQVIQGTEQFF.

This clone was detected a few times. CDR3 nucleotide sequence: TGTGCCAGCAGTCTAACATCGCCCGGGGTAACTTCCTACAATGAGCAGTTCTTC. Amino acids: CASSLTSPGVTSYNEQFF. The chain employs TRBV27 and TRBJ2-1, with a weak D call TRBD2 (5 bases). CDR3 length: 18 residues. The germline V gene encodes CDR1 MNHEY and CDR2 SMNVEV (reference sequence). The V end was cut by 5 bases, the J end by 1 base, with 21 bases between.

The chain uses TRBV2 and TRBJ1-1; TRBD1 might be the D (6 bases). CDR1 and CDR2 (germline): SNHLY, FYNNEI. The CDR3 contains 15 residues. V lost 8 bases and J lost 0, with 16 bases in between. CDR3 in DNA: TGTGCCAGCCTCCAGGGGCCAACCATGAACACTGAAGCTTTCTTT. Amino acid sequence: CASLQGPTMNTEAFF.

This clone has just a few counts. The V gene is TRBV5-1, the J gene TRBJ2-1, with 12 positions matching TRBD2. The CDR3 spans 20 residues. Germline values: CDR1 SGHRS, CDR2 YFSETQ. V was clipped by 4 bases and J by 0 bases; unmatched bases: 14. CDR3 coding DNA: TGCGCCAGCAGCACCCAGCAGGGCTCACTAGCGGGGGGCTCCTACAATGAGCAGTTCTTC. This codes for CASSTQQGSLAGGSYNEQFF. Drawing the rest from reference TRBV5-1 and TRBJ2-1, the complete variable domain is KAGVTQTPRYLIKTRGQQVTLSCSPISGHRSVSWYQQTPGQGLQFLFEYFSETQRNKGNFPGRFSGRQFSNSRSEMNVSTLELGDSALYLCASSTQQGSLAGGSYNEQFFGPGTRLTVL.

The chain employs TRBV29-1 and TRBJ2-1; tentatively, D is TRBD1 (6 bases). Germline V gene sequence: CDR1 SQVTM, CDR2 ANQGSEA. V was shortened by 7 bases and J by 0 bases, with 13 bases between the two germline ends. The length of the CDR3 is 14 residues. The DNA for the CDR3 is TGCAGCGCCAGGACAGATACCTCCTACAATGAGCAGTTCTTC. It is translated as CSARTDTSYNEQFF.

This sequence joins TRBV7-2 and TRBJ2-3, with D unclear. V was pared by 5 bases and J by 6 bases, with 15 bases between. This CDR3 is 14 amino acids long. The germline V gene encodes CDR1 SGHTA and CDR2 FQGNSA. This chain's CDR3 is CASSPQIHTDTQYF. In DNA form, the CDR3 reads TGTGCCAGCAGCCCCCAAATCCACACCGATACGCAGTATTTT.

This clone has only one observation. The chain combines TRBV7-2 with TRBJ1-1, with D perhaps matching TRBD1 (5 bases). Trimming shortened V by 5 bases and J by 1 base, and 11 bases separated the two germline ends. The CDR3 spans 14 residues. Germline CDR1 SGHTA, CDR2 FQGNSA. The CDR3 loop is CASSPWRGNTEAFF. In nucleotides, the CDR3 is TGTGCCAGCAGCCCGTGGAGGGGGAACACTGAAGCTTTCTTT.

The chain is built from TRBV29-1 and TRBJ2-3, with D perhaps matching TRBD1 (7 bases). The CDR3 consists of 14 residues. CDR1 SQVTM and CDR2 ANQGSEA come from the germline V gene. V was pared by 1 base and J by 5 bases, with 13 bases between. The CDR3 DNA follows: TGCAGCGTTGAAGGGCTCAGGGGGGAAGATACGCAGTATTTT. Residues: CSVEGLRGEDTQYF.

The rearrangement joins TRBV30 to TRBJ2-2; 9 bases match TRBD1. Per germline, CDR1 GTSNPN and CDR2 SVGIG (reference sequence). The junction had 5 bases not matched to a gene; V was cut back by 1 base and J by 5 bases. The CDR3 spans 15 residues. CDR3 sequence reads: CAWSGPGQGTGELFF. CDR3 bases: TGTGCCTGGAGTGGTCCGGGACAGGGAACCGGGGAGCTGTTTTTT.

The rearrangement joins TRBV29-1 to TRBJ2-7; 9 nucleotides align to TRBD1. The CDR3 spans 15 residues. V dropped 3 bases and J dropped 3; count of bases not matched to a gene: 9. Per germline, CDR1 SQVTM and CDR2 ANQGSEA. The CDR3: CSVDGETGGNYEQYF. Here the CDR3 DNA reads TGCAGCGTTGACGGAGAGACAGGGGGAAACTACGAGCAGTACTTC.

The rearrangement joins TRBV7-2 to TRBJ2-3; 10 bases agree with TRBD2. This CDR3 contains 17 residues. The V gene end was trimmed by 4 bases and the J gene end by 4 bases; junction bases not matched to a gene: 11. Germline-derived CDR1 and CDR2 are SGHTA and FQGNSA. This CDR3 is CASSSHPAGGPADTQYF. The CDR3 coding sequence is TGTGCCAGCAGCTCTCATCCAGCGGGAGGGCCAGCAGATACGCAGTATTTT. Complete variable domain (other parts from reference TRBV7-2 and TRBJ2-3): GAGVSQSPSNKVTEKGKDVELRCDPISGHTALYWYRQSLGQGLEFLIYFQGNSAPDKSGLPSDRFSAERTGGSVSTLTIQRTQQEDSAVYLCASSSHPAGGPADTQYFGPGTRLTVL.

The chain joins TRBV6-5 to TRBJ2-2, with TRBD2 matching over 7 bases. V lost 2 bases and J lost 5; bases outside the gene matches: 8. The CDR3 consists of 16 residues. CDR1 and CDR2 (germline): MNHEY, SVGAGI. For the CDR3, the DNA is TGTGCCAGCAGTTACGGCGGGGGAGTATCGACCGGGGAGCTGTTTTTT. Translated: CASSYGGGVSTGELFF.

The CDR3 nucleotides read TGTGCCAGCAGCTGGACAGGGATGGGGGAGCAGTACTTC. This translates into CASSWTGMGEQYF. This sequence joins TRBV7-2 and TRBJ2-7; 8 bases fit TRBD1. V dropped 4 bases and J dropped 7; count of bases not matched to a gene: 6. Germline lookup yields CDR1 SGHTA and CDR2 FQGNSA. The CDR3 spans 13 residues.

CDR3 in DNA: TGCGCCAGCAGCCAAGATCGGCACAGGGGGGACCATGGGCAGTTCTTC. The encoded protein is CASSQDRHRGDHGQFF. The chain recombines TRBV4-3 with TRBJ2-1; 8 nucleotides agree with TRBD1. Germline V gene data show CDR1 as LGHNA and CDR2 as YSLEER. The ends lost 0 bases at V and 12 bases at J; junction bases unmatched: 13. The CDR3 extends over 16 amino acids.

This chain links TRBV19 with TRBJ2-7; D may be TRBD1 (5 bases). V was trimmed by 5 bases and J by 0 bases, leaving 8 bases between them. This CDR3 has 13 residues. Germline CDR1 LNHDA, CDR2 SQIVND (reference sequence). CDR3 nucleotides: TGTGCCAGTAGTGAAGACAGCTCCTACGAGCAGTACTTC. Translation gives CASSEDSSYEQYF.

This clone has only a few counts. CDR3 nucleotide sequence: TGTGCCAGCAGCTTGAGGGACAGGGGGCAGTACGAGCAGTACTTC. Translating it yields CASSLRDRGQYEQYF. The J gene is TRBJ2-7, the V gene TRBV5-6; TRBD1 matches 12 bases. With 1 base clipped from V and 4 bases from J, the junction kept 3 bases outside the gene matches. The length of the CDR3 is 15 residues. Germline lookup yields CDR1 SGHDT and CDR2 YYEEEE.

This clone showed up just once. The chain links TRBV2 to TRBJ2-3, with D hard to call. This CDR3 comprises 13 residues. The germline gives CDR1 SNHLY, CDR2 FYNNEI. The V end lost 4 bases, the J end lost 2 bases, and 7 bases lay between the germline ends. CDR3 loop: CASSGNTTDTQYF. CDR3 coding DNA: TGTGCCAGCAGTGGCAACACCACAGATACGCAGTATTTT.

This sequence joins TRBV6-5 and TRBJ1-5; weak D call: TRBD1 (5 bases). The V end was cut by 6 bases, the J end by 6 bases, with 12 bases between. This CDR3 region has 13 residues. Germline V gene data show CDR1 as MNHEY and CDR2 as SVGAGI. CDR3 in amino acids: CASRRTKGQPQHF. For the CDR3, the DNA is TGTGCCAGCAGGAGGACAAAAGGTCAGCCCCAGCATTTT.

This clone has more than one count but fewer than ten. This chain uses TRBV14 with TRBJ1-2, with TRBD1 as a possible D gene (6 bases). The germline V gene has CDR1 SGHDN and CDR2 FVKESK. V lost 1 base, J lost 8 bases, and 14 bases lay in between. This CDR3 region has 14 residues. The CDR3 region is CASSQVTGSGGYTF. As DNA, the CDR3 is TGTGCCAGCAGCCAAGTTACAGGGAGCGGCGGCTACACCTTC.

This clone was observed a handful of times. The gene calls are TRBV7-2 and TRBJ2-7; possibly TRBD1 for D (6 bases). Trimming took 1 base from V and 1 from J, leaving 11 bases between them. The germline CDR1 and CDR2 sequences are SGHTA and FQGNSA. The CDR3 contains 15 residues. The CDR3 sequence: CASSLVAGESYEQYF. DNA of the CDR3: TGTGCCAGCAGCTTAGTGGCAGGGGAGTCCTACGAGCAGTACTTC.

The rearrangement uses TRBV29-1 and TRBJ1-2, with 8 bases lining up with TRBD1. Germline CDR1 is SQVTM and CDR2 is ANQGSEA. V shed 3 bases and J 6 bases; nucleotides not matched to a gene: 3. This CDR3 is 12 amino acids long. Here the CDR3 DNA reads TGCAGCGTTGATATGACAGGGGATGGCTACACCTTC. It codes for CSVDMTGDGYTF.